Reported below is one TCR beta chain. Its antigen is unknown. The entry originates in a study of alternative splicing in chronic myeloid leukemia remission (dated by TCRdb to about 2020). Study-level background: RNA sequencing was used to profile peripheral blood from chronic-phase CML patients at diagnosis and at remission, and the results were compared with those from healthy donors. About 10 diagnostic specimens, together with matched remission specimens, were obtained from the RESIST (imatinib), ENESTxtnd (nilotinib) and PINNACLE (nilotinib plus pegylated interferon) trials. Median ages were almost 55 years at diagnosis, 56 to 65 at remission and around 37 for healthy controls. For the trials, the diagnostic specimens consisted of total leukocytes from peripheral blood that had been collected in EDTA. Nine CML samples, seven diagnostic and two matched remission, came from the French Persistem study. Female/male counts were 11/5 for diagnosis samples, 8/3 for remission samples and 2/4 for controls. Total RNA was extracted with Trizol from peripheral blood mononuclear cells of diagnosis, remission and control samples.

The sample's time point label, decoded: chronic-phase CML before TKI therapy (screening/day 1). Roughly 16 CML patients were included in the patient cohort, and matched post-remission samples were retrieved for a subset of these patients. Spanning cysteine to phenylalanine, the CDR3 consists of 16 amino acids. DNA is not recorded here. The germline V gene encodes CDR1 SGHNT and CDR2 YYREEE (reference sequence). Study-wide conclusions, independent of this receptor: At remission, blood cell composition had been reconfigured so that it resembled normal controls enriched in lymphoid cells. Blood cell composition differed strongly by timepoint, shifting from myeloid progenitor enrichment at diagnosis to mature lymphoid enrichment at remission.

The library was produced with bulk RNA-seq. The TruSeq Stranded RNA sample prep kit was used to generate libraries of poly-A-enriched mRNA from an input of approximately 1 ug total RNA. Every sample was sequenced in triplicate, with paired-end sequencing run on a HiSeq 2500. A read length of 125 nucleotides per mate was used for RNA-seq. The source study handled its data this way. Reads were trimmed and aligned to hg38 using STAR v2.7, and quality control was performed with FASTQC, RSeQC and multiqc. Salmon 0.14.1 was used to quantify gene expression levels as transcripts per million (TPM). The results of principal component analysis suggested that neither trial, library batch, sequencing batch, treatment regimen nor sex drove the transcriptomic profiles. TCRdb reprocessed the raw reads; every CDR3 protein sequence is a single record, and DNA is not supplied. The V and J calls shown here were made by TCRdb, not taken from the authors' results. The sample records about 150 distinct CDR3 sequences, 96% of which are singletons. The ten largest clones represent around a tenth of the sample.

The sequencing here drew on PBMCs or total blood leukocytes (not recorded which), taken at diagnosis. The V and J segments used are TRBV5-4 and TRBJ1-2; without DNA, the TCRdb call of TRBD1 cannot be checked. The source of this sequence is an adult with chronic myeloid leukemia. Here the CDR3 is given as CASRSKTGKEAYGYTF.